This TCR beta chain was profiled in a study of low-dose radiotherapy and immunotherapy resistance in tumors. The CDR3 spans 14 residues. The germline V gene has CDR1 MNHNS and CDR2 SASEGT. V lost 6 bases to trimming and J lost 3 bases, with 9 bases between them. Time point in this sample: before trial treatment. Amplification, which lasted around 18 PCR cycles, used a constant-region primer and V-primer adapter to amplify TCRs. Through in vitro transcription, the mRNA that had been isolated was amplified. TCRdb reprocessed the reads with MiXCR, giving one entry per CDR3 protein. Here the sample spans about 47,000 distinct CDR3 sequences, around 11% being singletons. This clonotype occurred many times.

This receptor was obtained from a female donor with ovarian cancer. The rearrangement uses TRBV6-1 and TRBJ2-6; tentatively, D is TRBD1 (5 bases). Material: PBMCs, obtained before treatment. Here the CDR3 reads CASRAGNGANVLTF. In DNA form, the CDR3 reads TGTGCCAGCAGGGCAGGGAATGGGGCCAACGTCCTGACTTTC.